The 23 T cell receptor beta chains presented below share a single source sample, sequenced in a study of patients and donors after allogeneic stem cell transplantation. TCRdb re-called the RT-PCR reads with MiXCR, one entry per CDR3 protein. Here the sample spans fewer than 250,000 distinct CDR3 sequences, less than 15% being singletons. Sequencing was performed on blood, either unsorted or a sorted T cell fraction (not recorded which). These receptors came from a human donor who was either an allogeneic HSCT recipient or a stem cell or donor lymphocyte infusion donor (not recorded which). It is not recorded whose cells these are; they may come from a transplant donor.

This clonotype came up a few times. The chain has TRBV19 and TRBJ1-3; D is possibly TRBD1 (5 bases). CDR3 length: 15 residues. Germline V lookup: CDR1 LNHDA, CDR2 SQIVND (reference sequence). The V and J ends lost 3 bases and 4 bases respectively, with 13 bases between them. In DNA form, the CDR3 reads TGTGCCAGTAGTATCTCCGGGGGAGCGGGAAACACCATATATTTT. Its protein is CASSISGGAGNTIYF. The whole variable domain, filled in from reference TRBV19 and TRBJ1-3, reads DGGITQSPKYLFRKEGQNVTLSCEQNLNHDAMYWYRQDPGQGLRLIYYSQIVNDFQKGDIAEGYSVSREKKESFPLTVTSAQKNPTAFYLCASSISGGAGNTIYFGEGSWLTVV.

The chain combines TRBV20-1 with TRBJ1-1; 7 bases align to TRBD1. The CDR3 sequence is 15 residues long. The ends lost 0 bases at V and 4 bases at J; junction bases unmatched: 8. Germline V CDR1 and CDR2: DFQATT, SNEGSKA (reference sequence). The CDR3 region is CSAREQGKVRTEAFF. The CDR3 bases are TGCAGTGCTAGAGAACAGGGGAAGGTCCGCACTGAAGCTTTCTTT.

This clonotype was seen ten or more times. This chain uses TRBV9 with TRBJ2-7, with 11 bases fitting TRBD2. The V gene's germline CDR1 is SGDLS and CDR2 YYNGEE. The CDR3 runs to 15 residues. Losses at the gene ends were 3 bases for V and 2 bases for J; bases not matched to a gene: 4. CDR3 loop: CASSEGLAETYEQYF. Here the CDR3 DNA reads TGTGCCAGCAGCGAGGGACTAGCGGAAACCTACGAGCAGTACTTC.

Ten or more counts support this clonotype. This rearrangement joins TRBV2 to TRBJ1-3; D possibly corresponds to TRBD1 (5 bases). This CDR3 has 16 amino acids. CDR1 and CDR2 from the germline V gene are SNHLY and FYNNEI. V dropped 3 bases and J dropped 1 base, with 13 bases sitting between them. CDR3 sequence: CASSEQGGQSGNTIYF. CDR3 in DNA: TGTGCCAGCAGTGAGCAGGGCGGGCAGTCTGGAAACACCATATATTTT. Based on the CDR3 plus reference TRBV2 and TRBJ1-3, the full variable domain is EPEVTQTPSHQVTQMGQEVILRCVPISNHLYFYWYRQILGQKVEFLVSFYNNEISEKSEIFDDQFSVERPDGSNFTLKIRSTKLEDSAMYFCASSEQGGQSGNTIYFGEGSWLTVV.

This clonotype was observed at least ten times. V is TRBV6-5 and J is TRBJ2-7; 8 nucleotides line up with TRBD2. The V gene end was trimmed by 2 bases and the J gene end by 4 bases; junction bases not matched to a gene: 10. Per the germline V gene, CDR1 is MNHEY and CDR2 is SVGAGI. The CDR3 runs 16 residues. CDR3 protein: CASSYGASGSIYEQYF. CDR3 DNA sequence: TGTGCCAGCAGTTACGGGGCCAGCGGGAGTATTTACGAGCAGTACTTC.

The CDR3 loop is CASSLIGTHTDTQYF. For the CDR3, the DNA is TGTGCCAGCAGCTTAATAGGAACCCACACAGATACGCAGTATTTT. The chain carries TRBV7-3 and TRBJ2-3; no firm D call. This CDR3 region has 15 residues. Trimming removed 1 base from V and 2 bases from J, with 10 bases in between. Germline lookup yields CDR1 SGHTA and CDR2 FQGTGA.

This rearrangement joins TRBV6-1 to TRBJ2-7, with 12 bases lining up with TRBD2. V was clipped by 6 bases and J by 2 bases; unmatched bases: 5. This CDR3 has 15 residues. Germline CDR1 MNHNS, CDR2 SASEGT. This chain's CDR3 is CASRKLAGGTYEQYF. For the CDR3, the DNA is TGTGCCAGCAGGAAACTAGCGGGGGGAACCTACGAGCAGTACTTC.

The chain recombines TRBV6-1 with TRBJ1-2; D ambiguous. CDR1 is MNHNS and CDR2 is SASEGT in the germline V gene. The germline V and J ends were trimmed by 6 bases and 4 bases, with 12 bases remaining between them. This CDR3 has 13 amino acids. CDR3 amino acids: CASRSISGYGYTF. As DNA, the CDR3 is TGTGCCAGCAGGTCTATATCGGGCTATGGCTACACCTTC.

This clonotype has a count of ten or more. This chain uses TRBV6-6 with TRBJ1-1; 9 bases fit TRBD1. V lost 6 bases to trimming and J lost 6 bases; unmatched junction nucleotides: 5. Germline V gene sequence: CDR1 MNHNY, CDR2 SVGAGI (reference sequence). The CDR3 has 13 residues. The CDR3, as DNA: TGTGCCAGCAGCATCGGGACAGGGCCTGAAGCTTTCTTT. It translates to CASSIGTGPEAFF.

A few counts support this clonotype. The genes are TRBV7-9 and TRBJ1-5, with TRBD1 matching 8 bases. The CDR3 runs to 16 residues. CDR1 and CDR2 from the germline V gene are SEHNR and FQNEAQ (reference sequence). Germline trimming cut 2 bases from V and 2 bases from J; bases unmatched to any gene: 5. The CDR3 sequence is CASSLTTGVGNQPQHF. The CDR3 DNA reads as TGTGCCAGCAGCTTAACGACAGGGGTCGGCAATCAGCCCCAGCATTTT.

In DNA form, the CDR3 reads TGTGCCAGCAGCAAAACGGGACAGGGAGATGGCTACACCTTC. Translating gives CASSKTGQGDGYTF. The chain is built from TRBV2 and TRBJ1-2, with 9 bases lining up with TRBD1. This CDR3 region has 14 residues. J gave up 6 bases and V 6 bases, and 8 bases lay outside the gene matches. CDR1 and CDR2 from the germline V gene are SNHLY and FYNNEI.

This clonotype was detected ten times or more. This chain joins TRBV14 and TRBJ1-1, with 11 nucleotides matching TRBD1. The CDR3 totals 14 residues. CDR1 and CDR2 (germline): SGHDN, FVKESK. V was pared by 1 base and J by 7 bases, with 2 bases of the junction left unmatched. The CDR3 sequence is CASSQAGTGGEAFF. The CDR3 DNA follows: TGTGCCAGCAGCCAAGCTGGGACAGGGGGTGAAGCTTTCTTT. Full variable domain (missing parts from reference TRBV14 and TRBJ1-1): EAGVTQFPSHSVIEKGQTVTLRCDPISGHDNLYWYRRVMGKEIKFLLHFVKESKQDESGMPNNRFLAERTGGTYSTLKVQPAELEDSGVYFCASSQAGTGGEAFFGQGTRLTVV.

The V call is TRBV14, the J call TRBJ2-3; the D is unclear. Looked up from germline, CDR1 is SGHDN and CDR2 is FVKESK. The CDR3 sequence is 12 residues long. V lost 1 base, J lost 8 bases, and 7 bases lay in between. The CDR3 reads CASSQVRVTQYF. Written as DNA, the CDR3 is TGTGCCAGCAGCCAAGTAAGGGTTACGCAGTATTTT. Combining the CDR3 with reference TRBV14 and TRBJ2-3 gives the whole variable domain EAGVTQFPSHSVIEKGQTVTLRCDPISGHDNLYWYRRVMGKEIKFLLHFVKESKQDESGMPNNRFLAERTGGTYSTLKVQPAELEDSGVYFCASSQVRVTQYFGPGTRLTVL.

This clonotype was observed at least ten times. This chain links TRBV5-1 with TRBJ2-2, with D maybe TRBD1 (6 bases). CDR1 is SGHRS, CDR2 YFSETQ, per germline. V lost 4 bases and J lost 4, with 17 bases in between. The CDR3 contains 16 residues. The CDR3 spells CASSTPETGSTGELFF. The DNA for the CDR3 is TGCGCCAGCAGCACGCCTGAAACAGGGAGCACCGGGGAGCTGTTTTTT.

The sample holds a few counts of this clonotype. The rearrangement joins TRBV5-1 to TRBJ2-7; 8 nucleotides match TRBD1. Germline CDR1 is SGHRS and CDR2 is YFSETQ. V shed 4 bases and J 7 bases; nucleotides not matched to a gene: 10. This CDR3 region has 14 residues. CDR3 sequence (DNA): TGCGCCAGCAGCACTAACCAGGGGGCGGGTGAGCAGTACTTC. It translates to CASSTNQGAGEQYF.

As DNA, the CDR3 is TGTGCCAGCAGCACGGATGGGAGAGGCACAGATACGCAGTATTTT. Protein sequence: CASSTDGRGTDTQYF. This rearrangement joins TRBV7-9 to TRBJ2-3; a possible D gene is TRBD2 (5 bases). The germline V gene encodes CDR1 SEHNR and CDR2 FQNEAQ (reference sequence). CDR3 length: 15 residues. Trimming left V 5 bases short and J 1 base short, with 13 bases between. Drawing the rest from reference TRBV7-9 and TRBJ2-3, the complete variable domain is DTGVSQNPRHKITKRGQNVTFRCDPISEHNRLYWYRQTLGQGPEFLTYFQNEAQLEKSRLLSDRFSAERPKGSFSTLEIQRTEQGDSAMYLCASSTDGRGTDTQYFGPGTRLTVL.

Ten or more counts support this clonotype. CDR3 amino acids: CASSLFSGQGNQPQHF. In DNA, the CDR3 is TGTGCCAGCAGCTTATTCTCGGGACAGGGCAATCAGCCCCAGCATTTT. The chain links TRBV7-2 to TRBJ1-5; TRBD1 agrees at 8 bases. V shed 2 bases and J 2 bases; nucleotides not matched to a gene: 5. The CDR3 has 16 residues. Germline V gives CDR1 SGHTA, CDR2 FQGNSA.

This clonotype has a handful of counts. As DNA, the CDR3 is TGCGCCAGCAGCCAAACAATCGGGACAGGAACACACAATGAGCAGTTCTTC. Encoded protein: CASSQTIGTGTHNEQFF. This rearrangement joins TRBV4-3 to TRBJ2-1, with TRBD1 matching over 8 bases. There are 17 residues in the CDR3. CDR1 and CDR2 (germline): LGHNA, YSLEER. J was trimmed by 5 bases and V by 2 bases; bases with no gene match: 11.

The chain joins TRBV7-3 to TRBJ2-3; D might be TRBD1 (5 bases). The ends were cut back, 1 base at V and 1 base at J, with 15 bases in the middle. Germline V lookup: CDR1 SGHTA, CDR2 FQGTGA. There are 17 residues in the CDR3. CDR3 region: CASSLRPDRVGTDTQYF. CDR3 bases: TGTGCCAGCAGCTTAAGGCCTGACAGAGTAGGCACAGATACGCAGTATTTT.

This clonotype was seen more than once but under ten times. The V and J genes are TRBV27 and TRBJ2-7; possible D gene TRBD2, 5 bases. CDR3 length equals 17 residues. CDR1 is MNHEY and CDR2 is SMNVEV in the germline V gene (reference sequence). Trimming stripped 0 bases from V and 2 bases from J, with 17 bases between. The CDR3 is CASSLSTNRGFPYEQYF. CDR3 nucleotides: TGTGCCAGCAGTTTATCCACAAACCGGGGATTCCCCTACGAGCAGTACTTC.

The genes are TRBV24-1 and TRBJ1-2, with D maybe TRBD1 (5 bases). Per germline, CDR1 KGHDR and CDR2 SFDVKD. V was trimmed by 4 bases and J by 5 bases, leaving 10 bases between them. The CDR3 runs to 13 residues. For the CDR3, the DNA is TGTGCCACCAGTGACCAGGGCGAGTATGGCTACACCTTC. Amino acid sequence: CATSDQGEYGYTF.

A few counts support this clonotype. This chain links TRBV20-1 with TRBJ1-3; D gene ambiguous. Germline CDR1 reads DFQATT; CDR2 reads SNEGSKA (reference sequence). V was cut by 5 bases and J by 1 base, with 9 bases left in between. The CDR3 is 13 residues long. CDR3 bases: TGCAGTGCTGGGAGGGTTTCTGGAAACACCATATATTTT. This translates into CSAGRVSGNTIYF.

This clonotype was detected a few times. V and J are TRBV20-1 and TRBJ1-2; no reliable D call. V was cut by 2 bases and J by 4 bases, with 11 bases left in between. Per germline, CDR1 DFQATT and CDR2 SNEGSKA (reference sequence). This CDR3 spans 13 amino acids. DNA of the CDR3: TGCAGTGCTAGATCTGCCGAATCCTATGGCTACACCTTC. It encodes CSARSAESYGYTF.